This TCR beta chain was obtained from a study of beta chain features in type 1 diabetes. This clone was seen once. The investigators reverse transcribed all of the isolated RNA, so they sequenced expressed TCRB transcripts. This table comes from immunoSEQ multiplex PCR, and its TCRdb copy is limited to in-frame clones, with some not included. The repertoire holds around 240,000 clones, with 68% as singletons. The V gene's germline CDR1 is LNHDA and CDR2 SQIVND (reference sequence). This CDR3 is built from 11 residues. Trimming took off 7 bases at V and 2 bases at J, with 6 bases between the two ends. The chain links TRBV19 to TRBJ2-7, with D uncertain. The clonotype comes from a man aged 25 to 45 in good health. The source material was naive CD4+ T cells from blood. In nucleotides, the CDR3 is TGTGCCAGTACCGACACCTACGAGCAGTACTTC. Its translation: CASTDTYEQYF.